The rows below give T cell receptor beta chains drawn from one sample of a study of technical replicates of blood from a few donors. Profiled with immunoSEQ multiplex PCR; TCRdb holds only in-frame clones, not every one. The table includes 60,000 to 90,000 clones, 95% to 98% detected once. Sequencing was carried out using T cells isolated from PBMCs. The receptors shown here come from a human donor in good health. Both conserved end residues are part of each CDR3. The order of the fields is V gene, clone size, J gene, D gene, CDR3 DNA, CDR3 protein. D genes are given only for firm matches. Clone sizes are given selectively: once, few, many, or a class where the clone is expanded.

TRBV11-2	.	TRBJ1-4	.	TGTGCCAGCAGCTTAGATCTGCGTGAAAAACTGTTTTTT	CASSLDLREKLFF
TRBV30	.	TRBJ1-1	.	TGTGCCTGGAGTGACGGACTGTCGAACACTGAAGCTTTCTTT	CAWSDGLSNTEAFF
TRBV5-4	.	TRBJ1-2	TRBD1	TGTGCCAGCAGAACAGGGGGCACCTATGGCTACACCTTC	CASRTGGTYGYTF
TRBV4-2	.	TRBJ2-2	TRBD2	TGTGTCAGCAGCCAAGACGTGCTAGCGGGAGGGCCGAACACCGGGGAGCTGTTTTTT	CVSSQDVLAGGPNTGELFF
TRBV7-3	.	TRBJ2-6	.	TGTGCCAGCAGCCAATACGGCTCTGGGGCCAACGTCCTGACTTTC	CASSQYGSGANVLTF
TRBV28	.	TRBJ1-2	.	TGTGCCAGCGGAGGGGGGGGTAACTATGGCTACACCTTC	CASGGGGNYGYTF
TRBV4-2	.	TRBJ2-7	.	TGTGCCAGCAGCCAACTCGACAAGCCCTACGAGCAGTACTTC	CASSQLDKPYEQYF
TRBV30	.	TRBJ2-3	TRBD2	TGTGCCTGGAGTCCTCCGGGACTAGCGAGCACAGATACGCAGTATTTT	CAWSPPGLASTDTQYF
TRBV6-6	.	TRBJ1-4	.	TGTGCCAGCAGTGGAGAGGGTACAAGGGAAAAACTGTTTTTT	CASSGEGTREKLFF
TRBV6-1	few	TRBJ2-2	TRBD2	TGTGCCAGCAGTGCAGGGGCCGGGACTAGATCACGGAGCGGGGAGCTGTTTTTT	CASSAGAGTRSRSGELFF
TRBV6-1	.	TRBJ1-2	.	TGTGCCAGAGAGGACAGTAACTATGGCTACACCTTC	CAREDSNYGYTF
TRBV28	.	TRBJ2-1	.	TGTGCCAGCAGCCAAATTAGCGGATTCTCCTACAATGAGCAGTTCTTC	CASSQISGFSYNEQFF
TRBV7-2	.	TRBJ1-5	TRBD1	TGTGCCAGCAGCTTACAGGGGGCGTATAGCAATCAGCCCCAGCATTTT	CASSLQGAYSNQPQHF
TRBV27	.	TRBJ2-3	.	TGTGCCAGCAGTTTATTAGGCACAGATACGCAGTATTTT	CASSLLGTDTQYF
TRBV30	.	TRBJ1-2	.	TGTGCCTGGAGGAGCAGGGGAACCCCTAACTATGGCTACACCTTC	CAWRSRGTPNYGYTF
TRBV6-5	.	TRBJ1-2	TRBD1	TGTGCCAGCAGTTTTGGACAGGGGAGGTATGGCTACACCTTC	CASSFGQGRYGYTF
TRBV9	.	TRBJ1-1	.	TGTGCCAGCACCTTAACTCCGGGGAAACACACTGAAGCTTTCTTT	CASTLTPGKHTEAFF
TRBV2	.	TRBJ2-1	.	TGTGCCAGCAGTGAGGGCTTCGGTGAGCAGTTCTTC	CASSEGFGEQFF
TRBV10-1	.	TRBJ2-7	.	TGCGCCAGCATTCCGACAGTCATTATATTC	CASIPTVIIF
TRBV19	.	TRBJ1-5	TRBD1	TGTGCCAGTAGTAGGCGGGACAGGGATTTGGTTCAGCCCCAGCATTTT	CASSRRDRDLVQPQHF
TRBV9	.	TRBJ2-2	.	TGTGCCAGCAGCGTATTAGCGACGAACACCGGGGAGCTGTTTTTT	CASSVLATNTGELFF
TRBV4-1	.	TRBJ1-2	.	TGCGCCAGCAGCCGTGGGGAGGTGCGGGACTATGGCTACACCTTC	CASSRGEVRDYGYTF
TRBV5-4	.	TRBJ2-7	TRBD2	TGTGCCAGCAGCCGCGGGACTAGCAACGAGCAGTACTTC	CASSRGTSNEQYF
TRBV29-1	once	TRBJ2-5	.	TGCAGCGTGGGACTCGAAGAGACCCAGTACTTC	CSVGLEETQYF
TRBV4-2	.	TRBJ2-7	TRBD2	TGTGCCAGCAGCCTTTTTAGCGGGAGTACCACCTACGAGCAGTACTTC	CASSLFSGSTTYEQYF
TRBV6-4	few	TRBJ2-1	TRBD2	TGTGCCAGCAGTGACTCTAGCGGGTCCTACAATGAGCAGTTCTTC	CASSDSSGSYNEQFF
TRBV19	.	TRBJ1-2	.	TGTGCCAGTAGTATAGAGGTCAGTGGCTACACCTTC	CASSIEVSGYTF
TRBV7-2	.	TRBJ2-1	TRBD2	TGTGCCAGCAGCTACCTAGCGGGAGGCTACAATGAGCAGTTCTTC	CASSYLAGGYNEQFF
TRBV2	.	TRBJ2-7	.	TGTGCCACCCAAGGGGTCCTCGACTACGAGCAGTACTTC	CATQGVLDYEQYF
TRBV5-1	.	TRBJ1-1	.	TGCGCCAGCAGCTTACAGGGTATTCCTGAAGCTTTCTTT	CASSLQGIPEAFF
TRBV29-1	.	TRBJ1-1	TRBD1	TGCAGCGCGGGTACCGGGACAGGGAACACTGAAGCTTTCTTT	CSAGTGTGNTEAFF
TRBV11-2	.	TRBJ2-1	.	TGTGCCAGCAGCCCGGGGAGGCCCCACGAGCAGTTCTTC	CASSPGRPHEQFF
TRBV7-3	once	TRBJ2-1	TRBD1	TGTGCCAGCAGCAGGGGGACAGTCAATGAGCAGTTCTTC	CASSRGTVNEQFF
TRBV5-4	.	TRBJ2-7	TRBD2	TGTGCCAGCAGCGTGGGACTAGCGGTCAACGAGCAGTACTTC	CASSVGLAVNEQYF
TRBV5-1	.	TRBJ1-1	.	TGCGCCAGCAGCTTGGATCCAGGGATAAGTATCACTGAAGCTTTCTTT	CASSLDPGISITEAFF
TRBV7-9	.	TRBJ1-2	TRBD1	TGTGCCAGCTCCACTGGACAGGGGGCTGGCTACACCTTC	CASSTGQGAGYTF
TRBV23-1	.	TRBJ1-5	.	TGCGCCAGCAGTCAACCACCTCGTCCGGGGATGGATCAGCCCCAGCATTTT	CASSQPPRPGMDQPQHF
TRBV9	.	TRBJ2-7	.	TGTGCCAGCAGCGTTAGGGGAGGAGAGCAGTACTTC	CASSVRGGEQYF
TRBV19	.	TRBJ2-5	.	TGTGCCAGTAGTGAAGACAGGCGTCCAACCTCGGAGACCCAGTACTTC	CASSEDRRPTSETQYF
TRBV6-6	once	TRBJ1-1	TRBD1	TGTGCCAGCAGGGGACAGGGAGGGAACACTGAAGCTTTCTTT	CASRGQGGNTEAFF
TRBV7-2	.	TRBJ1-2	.	TGTGCCAGCAGCTTAGCTCTTGGTGAGGGGAGGAGCGGTGGCTACACCTTC	CASSLALGEGRSGGYTF
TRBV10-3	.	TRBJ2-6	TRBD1	TGTGCCATCAGTGGGGACAGGGAGACTGGGGCCAACGTCCTGACTTTC	CAISGDRETGANVLTF
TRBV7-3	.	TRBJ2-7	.	TGTGCCAGCAGCTTAAGCGGAGGGGATTACGAGCAGTACTTC	CASSLSGGDYEQYF
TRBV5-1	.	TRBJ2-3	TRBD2	TGCGCCAGCAGCTATGGCATCCAGCGGGACACAGATACGCAGTATTTT	CASSYGIQRDTDTQYF
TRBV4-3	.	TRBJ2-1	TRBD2	TGCGCCAGCAGCCAAGTCGGGCTAGCGGGAGCGGGTGAGCAGTTCTTC	CASSQVGLAGAGEQFF
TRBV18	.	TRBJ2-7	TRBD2	TGTGCCAGCTCACCACCGATCTTTCTAGCGGGAGAACGCGAGCAGTACTTC	CASSPPIFLAGEREQYF
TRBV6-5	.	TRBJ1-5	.	TGTGCCAGCAGTCTGGGGCCTCTTGGAAATCAGCCCCAGCATTTT	CASSLGPLGNQPQHF
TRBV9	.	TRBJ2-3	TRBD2	TGTGCCAGCAGCGTAGACCGGACTAGCGGGAGCCAACGAACGCAGTATTTT	CASSVDRTSGSQRTQYF
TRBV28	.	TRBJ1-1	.	TGTGCCAGCTCCAAACAGGGTAACATGAACACTGAAGCTTTCTTT	CASSKQGNMNTEAFF
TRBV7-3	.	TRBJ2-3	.	TGTGCCAGCAGCTCCCGCCCCGGACTCAAAGATACGCAGTATTTT	CASSSRPGLKDTQYF
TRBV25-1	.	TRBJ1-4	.	TGTGCCAGCAGTGTGGCCAGGGATCGCACTAATGAAAAACTGTTTTTT	CASSVARDRTNEKLFF
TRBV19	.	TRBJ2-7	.	TGTGCCAGTAGTCCCGTCGACAATTTGCACTACGAGCAGTACTTC	CASSPVDNLHYEQYF
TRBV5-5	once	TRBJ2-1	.	TGTGCCAGCAGCTTGATCGGCTCCTACAATGAGCAGTTCTTC	CASSLIGSYNEQFF
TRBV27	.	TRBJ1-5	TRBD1	TGTGCCAGCAGTGTGGGGACAGCCGCCAATCAGCCCCAGCATTTT	CASSVGTAANQPQHF
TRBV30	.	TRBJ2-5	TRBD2	TGTGCCTGGAGTGTGGGAGGGCCAGAGACCCAGTACTTC	CAWSVGGPETQYF
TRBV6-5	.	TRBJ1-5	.	TGTGCCAGCAGCACCGCGGATCAGCCCCAGCATTTT	CASSTADQPQHF
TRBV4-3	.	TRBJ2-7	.	TGCGCCAGCAGCCAAGAAATGGGCCACGAGCAGTACTTC	CASSQEMGHEQYF
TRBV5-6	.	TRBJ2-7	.	TGTGCCAGCAGCTCATTAGGGGGAGACTACGAGCAGTACTTC	CASSSLGGDYEQYF